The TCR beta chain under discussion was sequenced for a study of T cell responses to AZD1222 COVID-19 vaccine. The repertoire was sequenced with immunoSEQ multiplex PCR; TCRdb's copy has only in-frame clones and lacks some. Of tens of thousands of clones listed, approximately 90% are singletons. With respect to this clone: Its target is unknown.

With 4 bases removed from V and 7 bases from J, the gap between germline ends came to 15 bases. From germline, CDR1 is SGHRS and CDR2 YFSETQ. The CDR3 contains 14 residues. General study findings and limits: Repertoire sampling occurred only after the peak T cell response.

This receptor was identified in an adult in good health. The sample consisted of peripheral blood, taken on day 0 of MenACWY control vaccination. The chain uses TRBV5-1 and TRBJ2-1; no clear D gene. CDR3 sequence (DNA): TGCGCCAGCAGCGCAATAGATCCGGAGAATGAGCAGTTCTTC. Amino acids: CASSAIDPENEQFF.